These T cell receptor beta chains were read from a single sample in a study of control samples from healthy donors and cancer patients. Produced via immunoSEQ multiplex PCR; TCRdb's table is partial and in-frame only. The repertoire includes about 55,000 clones, 88% of them detected once, and 3% to 4% sits in the top ten. The sequencing input was blood. These receptor sequences come from a man aged 45-60 years in good health. CDR3s include the opening cysteine and the closing phenylalanine or tryptophan. The order of the fields is V gene, clone size, J gene, D gene, CDR3 DNA, CDR3 protein. The D gene is left open where the match is weak. A clone size is listed for some rows: how often the clone was seen (once, few, many), or a class if it is expanded.

TRBV6-6,.,TRBJ1-3,TRBD1,TGTGCCAGCAGTCTAGGGAAGGGACAGAACTCTGGAAACACCATATATTTT,CASSLGKGQNSGNTIYF
TRBV10-1,.,TRBJ1-1,.,TGCGCCAGCAGTCGGGGAATGAACACTGAAGCTTTCTTT,CASSRGMNTEAFF
TRBV18,few,TRBJ1-1,.,TGTGCCAGCTCACCACAATCTCTCATGAACACTGAAGCTTTCTTT,CASSPQSLMNTEAFF
TRBV30,.,TRBJ2-7,.,TGTGCCTGGAACCAGGGTCCCTACGAGCAGTACTTC,CAWNQGPYEQYF
TRBV29-1,.,TRBJ1-4,.,TGCAGCGTTTTGGTCGAAGATGAAAAACTGTTTTTT,CSVLVEDEKLFF
TRBV29-1,.,TRBJ1-5,.,TGCAGCGTTATGGACCGTAGCAATCAGCCCCAGCATTTT,CSVMDRSNQPQHF
TRBV2,medium-sized,TRBJ2-7,.,TGTGCCGGGACCCTACAGGACTCCTACGAGCAGTACTTC,CAGTLQDSYEQYF
TRBV7-9,.,TRBJ1-2,.,TGTGCCAGCAGCTTAGAAAAAGTAGGCCAGGGAGGAGGCTACACCTTC,CASSLEKVGQGGGYTF
TRBV6-6,.,TRBJ1-2,TRBD1,TGTGCCAGCAGTTACTCGCTACAGGGGAGCTATGGCTACACCTTC,CASSYSLQGSYGYTF
TRBV3-1/TRBV3-2,few,TRBJ2-1,TRBD2,TGTGCCAGCAGCCAAGAAATACTGAGGACTAGCAATGAGCAGTTCTTC,CASSQEILRTSNEQFF
TRBV18,.,TRBJ2-2,.,TGTGCCAGCTCACCCGTAAGGGGGTCGATAACCGGGGAGCTGTTTTTT,CASSPVRGSITGELFF
TRBV19,.,TRBJ2-1,TRBD2,TGTGCCAGTAGTAAAGGGGGACTAGCGTCACATACCTACAATGAGCAGTTCTTC,CASSKGGLASHTYNEQFF
TRBV10-3,.,TRBJ1-6,TRBD1,TGTGCCATCAGTGACGACTCACAGGGGGCGAGGAATTCACCCCTCCACTTT,CAISDDSQGARNSPLHF
TRBV5-6,.,TRBJ1-2,.,TGTGCCAGCAGCGCCGGTCGGCAGAACTATGGCTACACCTTC,CASSAGRQNYGYTF